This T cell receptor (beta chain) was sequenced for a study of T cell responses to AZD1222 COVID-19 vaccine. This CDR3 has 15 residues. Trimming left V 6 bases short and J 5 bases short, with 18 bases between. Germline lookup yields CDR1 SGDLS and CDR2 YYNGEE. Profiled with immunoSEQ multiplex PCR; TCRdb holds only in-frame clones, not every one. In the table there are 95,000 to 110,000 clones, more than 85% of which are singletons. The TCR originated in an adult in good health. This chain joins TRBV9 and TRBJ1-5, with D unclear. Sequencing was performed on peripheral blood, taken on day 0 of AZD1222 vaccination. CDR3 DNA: TGTGCCAGCAACCCGGTCGGGCCCCATCATCAGCCCCAGCATTTT. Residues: CASNPVGPHHQPQHF.